This T cell receptor (beta chain) was observed in a study of shared T cell receptors in the human thymus (dated by TCRdb to the early 2020s). With regard to the full study: The study examined how the human thymus generates shared, self-reactive T-cell receptor alpha chains.

The receptor library was made with the immunoSEQ multiplex PCR assay. TCRdb limited this immuneACCESS table to in-frame rearrangements with V and J called. A share of clones is missing; checked studies link under half to unresolved V genes, and the rest is unexplained. This sample holds hundreds of thousands of clones; over 75% were observed only once. Of the sample, 0.0095% to 0.011% is held by the ten largest clones. On this clone itself: The clone's antigen remains unknown. Per-base quality was not reported, and no clone a single base away is much larger than it.

A distance of 10 bases separates the germline ends of V and J, which lose 2 bases and 0 bases respectively. Including the terminal cysteine and phenylalanine, the CDR3 comprises 15 residues. The sequence is cut down to CDR3 DNA, 45 bases in frame from base 1. CDR1 and CDR2 were assigned from the germline V gene (reference sequence) as WNHNN and SYGVQD. In addition, the sample was reused for a study of human thymus T cells. The second study, in turn, reports: In Finland, the donors were immunologically healthy infants who were having open corrective cardiac surgery for congenital heart defects. The thymus tissue came from surgical resects taken out during corrective cardiac surgery. V and J gene segment usage appeared biased in both thymic and peripheral blood repertoires. Highly overlapping thymic TCR repertoires among unrelated individuals were reported in the related research. The study characterized TCR alpha and beta repertoires from seven to nine infant thymus samples and a few related peripheral blood samples. The infant donors were roughly 6 to 244 days old, and the cohort included six or seven males and a couple of females. Thymocytes were released mechanically from tissue and stored at -70 °C as pellets of roughly 9-31 million cells. A QIAsymphony instrument was used to extract genomic DNA from the frozen cell pellets. The immunoSEQ multiplex PCR assay was used to amplify the TCRB and TCRAD loci from a standardized amount of quality-controlled genomic DNA. The amplicons covered the V(D)J region and were long enough to include the CDR3 and to identify the V and J genes. The amplicons were sequenced on an Illumina platform via the commercial immunoSEQ service. Primer bias and sequencing errors were corrected as previously described, and TCRAD and TCRB definitions were based on the IMGT database. The repertoires were analysed using immunoSEQ Analyzer 3.0 and VDJTools for basic statistics, V/J segment usage, diversity estimates, rarefaction and pairwise overlap. Chao1, ChaoE, Efron-Thisted, Shannon and inverse Simpson indices were used to estimate diversity, which was also estimated on datasets down-sampled to the smallest sample. Repertoire overlap was assessed by strict matching of CDR3 nucleotide sequence, V gene and J gene, and clustering was done by Jaccard-based multidimensional scaling. Thymus samples yielded on average roughly 800,000 unique TCRB clonotypes, compared with some 89,000 from blood samples.

Material for sequencing was thymocytes. The sequence is built from TRBV10-1 and TRBJ1-1, with no confidently assigned D gene. The source of this sequence is a boy under two years old with a congenital heart defect. Donor details come from another sample of the same person, matched by shared clones. CDR3 protein: CASSESGRMNTEAFF. The DNA is as follows: TGCGCCAGCAGTGAGAGCGGCAGAATGAACACTGAAGCTTTCTTT.